This T cell receptor (beta chain) was found in a study of blood T cell repertoires in COVID-19. Study background: The United States, Italy and Spain provided the acute and convalescent COVID-19 samples.

This clone was picked up a small number of times. In the original processing: Amplification with reference gene primers provided the estimates of nucleated cell counts. Assay: immunoSEQ multiplex PCR; the TCRdb copy retains only in-frame clones and omits some. D and trimming come from the DNA, and the V and J calls and clone size come from that table. The sample has about 220,000 clones; under 90% are singletons. V trimming: 8 bases; J trimming: 7 bases; junction bases outside the gene matches: 2. The length of the CDR3 is 11 residues. Germline V gives CDR1 SGHNT, CDR2 YENEEA. This clonotype originated in a woman aged 55-70 years who had recovered from COVID-19. Material: peripheral blood. V usage is TRBV11-3 and J usage is TRBJ2-1; TRBD2 agrees at 7 bases. CDR3 sequence: CASAGGNEQFF. CDR3 in DNA: TGTGCCAGCGCCGGGGGGAATGAGCAGTTCTTC.